The rows below give T cell receptor beta chains drawn from one sample of a study of identical twins. One entry per CDR3 protein, called by TCRdb with MiXCR from the 5' RACE reads. The data hold some 250,000 distinct CDR3 sequences, with roughly 13% observed a single time. Separately, the same data were catalogued under a study of yellow fever vaccine responses in identical twins.

The sample consisted of memory (CD45RO+) T cells sorted from blood. These TCRs come from a woman aged 18-35 years in good health. Both conserved end residues are part of each CDR3. The D gene is left open where the match is weak.

j_call,d_call,v_call,cdr3_aa
TRBJ2-6,-,TRBV4-1,CASSQVLQRSGANVLTF
TRBJ1-2,TRBD1,TRBV20-1,CSAPGQGDGYTF
TRBJ2-7,TRBD1,TRBV28,CASRTTGGSREQYF
TRBJ2-5,-,TRBV7-3,CASSRGSSQETQYF
TRBJ2-7,-,TRBV29-1,CSALVGDSYEQYF
TRBJ2-2,-,TRBV28,CASSRPGQPLTGELFF
TRBJ2-1,-,TRBV29-1,CSVEADSSYNEQFF
TRBJ1-1,-,TRBV7-9,CASSHGRATNTEAFF
TRBJ2-1,TRBD2,TRBV6-1,CASSHGGLLDYNEQFF
TRBJ2-7,-,TRBV6-5,CASSYAHGLSSYEQYF
TRBJ1-1,-,TRBV6-2/TRBV6-3,CASSYPSSFAEAFF
TRBJ2-1,-,TRBV20-1,CSARGHNEQFF
TRBJ2-5,TRBD2,TRBV6-1,CASSKLAGGQETQYF
TRBJ2-5,-,TRBV6-1,CASSTEGFQIPETQYF
TRBJ2-7,-,TRBV7-9,CASSLRELRGYEQYF
TRBJ1-6,TRBD1,TRBV5-1,CASSPRDSYSPLHF
TRBJ1-2,-,TRBV9,CASSGRGYTF
TRBJ2-4,-,TRBV19,CASSMGSGLDIQYF
TRBJ1-5,-,TRBV6-2/TRBV6-3,CASRTGQINQPQHF
TRBJ2-1,-,TRBV7-2,CASSLVSYNEQFF
TRBJ2-1,TRBD2,TRBV29-1,CSVVGGRAVDEQFF
TRBJ2-7,-,TRBV6-2/TRBV6-3,CASRREEGGIYEQYF
TRBJ1-5,-,TRBV20-1,CSARDYKSNQPQHF
TRBJ1-3,-,TRBV5-1,CASSSGRSSGNTIYF
TRBJ2-1,TRBD1,TRBV10-2,CASSERTGGPNEQFF
TRBJ2-3,-,TRBV9,CASSVAGAPTDTQYF
TRBJ1-1,-,TRBV6-5,CASSYSLQGNTEAFF
TRBJ2-7,TRBD1,TRBV12-3/TRBV12-4,CASRMGQTQSEQYF
TRBJ2-1,-,TRBV4-2,CASSQDRGSNEQFF
TRBJ2-7,TRBD1,TRBV4-3,CASSQGAGGSYEQYF
TRBJ2-2,-,TRBV20-1,CSARDGTPRGELFF
TRBJ2-7,TRBD2,TRBV12-3/TRBV12-4,CASSLEGRTSGNPRAYEQYF
TRBJ2-1,-,TRBV7-9,CASSGSAADEQFF
TRBJ2-5,-,TRBV29-1,CSVGPRGGETQYF
TRBJ1-6,-,TRBV4-2,CASSLEKDSPLHF
TRBJ1-2,TRBD1,TRBV2,CASRKTGAPGSKNYGYTF
TRBJ2-2,-,TRBV11-2,CASSLVTTNTGELFF
TRBJ2-5,-,TRBV7-9,CASSLAQTEQETQYF
TRBJ2-7,-,TRBV19,CASSIAAGSYEQYF
TRBJ2-7,TRBD2,TRBV5-1,CASSLPPSGSAYEQYF
TRBJ2-2,-,TRBV5-1,CASSLRNTGELFF
TRBJ1-5,-,TRBV4-1,CASSQDRGANNQPQHF
TRBJ2-5,TRBD2,TRBV3-1,CASSQAGGEETQYF
TRBJ1-5,-,TRBV20-1,CSARGADSNQPQHF
TRBJ1-5,-,TRBV29-1,CSVKTGTSNQPQHF
TRBJ2-5,-,TRBV7-2,CASSLMSGVQETQYF
TRBJ2-2,-,TRBV12-3/TRBV12-4,CASSSLRVPGELFF
TRBJ2-2,TRBD1,TRBV6-1,CASSTGDAGELFF
TRBJ2-5,-,TRBV29-1,CSVAGGQETQYF
TRBJ1-5,-,TRBV5-1,CASSLETGQPQHF
TRBJ2-5,TRBD1,TRBV6-2/TRBV6-3,CASSQGQGEVETQYF